This T cell receptor (beta chain) was observed in a study of molecular identifiers for immune sequencing clone quantification. Overall study context: Replicate RNA from roughly 20,000 or 100,000 naive CD8 T cells formed five aliquots; four were sequenced.

On this clonotype: Its antigen remains unknown.

This CDR3 has 14 amino acids. CDR1 and CDR2 (germline): MDHEN, SYDVKM. Trimming took 6 bases from V and 4 from J; bases not matched to a gene: 8. It was with previously described methods and listed TCR primers that bulk TCR libraries were made. A single record per CDR3 protein comes from TCRdb applying MiXCR to the PCR reads. The sample contains roughly 320,000 distinct CDR3 sequences, 24% of which appear only once. Study observations and caveats: Over 97% of effector molecules, yet under 1% of naive-cell molecules, were held by clones above 20 RNA copies.

Sample: naive CD8+ T cells from blood, with Jurkat cell RNA spiked in. Subset denoted: FACS-sorted CD8+CD4-CCR7+CD45RA+ naive T cells. The rearrangement uses TRBV28 and TRBJ2-7, with 8 nucleotides matching TRBD2. The sequence was collected from a human donor in good health. Some libraries in this study had Jurkat cell RNA spiked in. The CDR3 protein is CASSTGLGLYEQYF. The CDR3 DNA is TGTGCCAGCAGCACGGGACTAGGCCTGTACGAGCAGTACTTC.